One TCR beta chain is described in this entry. Then a second PCR, running about 6 to 11 cycles, was carried out with a sample-barcoded 5' primer and a J-beta primer mix. A single record per CDR3 protein comes from TCRdb applying MiXCR to the 5' RACE reads. The sample has under 2 million distinct CDR3 sequences, around 36% seen once. This CDR3 is built from 15 residues. Germline V CDR1 and CDR2: SGHTA, FQGNSA. V shed 1 base and J shed 1 base, with 10 bases lying between them. The data originate from a study of blood T cells in healthy people across ages. Donors gave roughly 10 milliliters of peripheral blood apiece.

Sequencing was done on a sample of blood. This TCR was recovered from a woman aged 30 to 39 in good health. The V gene is TRBV7-2, the J gene TRBJ2-5; D remains ambiguous. CDR3 in amino acids: CASSLGFVTQETQYF. For the CDR3, the DNA is TGTGCCAGCAGCTTAGGATTTGTGACCCAAGAGACCCAGTACTTC.